This T cell receptor beta chain was identified in a study of blood T cell repertoires in COVID-19. Study-level background: Some COVID-19 samples were acute and others convalescent; all came from the United States, Italy and Spain. In each case, the material was cDNA or gDNA derived from T cells, B-cell-depleted T cells, or PBMCs.

This CDR3 has 13 residues. The V segment lost 8 bases and the J segment 5 bases; nucleotides outside the gene matches: 8. Germline CDR1 SNHLY, CDR2 FYNNEI. This clone appeared once. Original data processing: Amplification of reference gene primers was used by the study to estimate nucleated cell counts. Some clones are missing from TCRdb's copy, which holds only in-frame ones; the method was immunoSEQ multiplex PCR. V and J calls and clone size are given by that table; D and trimming were obtained from the DNA. The sample holds approximately 68,000 clones, 70% to 90% seen once. V usage is TRBV2 and J usage is TRBJ1-2, with 7 bases matching TRBD1. The sequenced material came from peripheral blood. The sequence derives from a man between 70 and 80 years old with active or convalescent COVID-19. The CDR3 DNA follows: TGTGCCAGCGGGACAGAAGGACAATATGGCTACACCTTC. This encodes CASGTEGQYGYTF.